This T cell receptor beta chain comes out of a study of shared clonotypes between healthy human individuals (TCRdb year 2020). The study in broad terms: Three men and two women, aged 18 to 49 years, made up the cohort. For each donor, CD4 naive and CD4 memory were each given three plates, CD8 naive was given two plates, and CD8 memory was given one plate. To increase sequencing depth and limit assay-specific biases, different laboratories used diverse techniques to prepare libraries and sequence TCR repertoires. Each donor's leukapheresis produced roughly between about 0.8 and 10 billion PBMCs. The study deeply sequenced blood TCR repertoires of 5 or 6 healthy adults to estimate repertoire size and the extent of clonotype sharing between individuals.

The donors were healthy, HIV-negative adults with no recently reported acute infections or vaccinations. Every donor was a Caucasian adult residing in Nashville, Tennessee, USA. The CD8 memory samples were a combination of magnetically selected CD45RO+ cells and CCR7-negative CD45RA+ effector memory (TemRA) cells. After blood collection by leukapheresis, PBMCs were isolated using Ficoll-Histopaque density gradient centrifugation and then cryopreserved in the vapor phase of liquid nitrogen. Purity and quantity of every magnetically sorted T cell population were checked by analytical flow cytometry. Genomic DNA was isolated from every sorted fraction and measured by UV absorbance on a Nanodrop 2000c. Using the deep immunoSEQ assay, multiplex PCR amplified TCR CDR3 regions from genomic DNA. Extracted genomic DNA from each cell subset was spread evenly across all wells of several immunoSEQ 96-well plates, with each plate serving as a replicate. For sorted subsets, 200 to 250 ng genomic DNA, equal to about 30,000 T cell genomes, was loaded into each replicate PCR. The purified libraries were quantified using a Qubit 3.0 fluorometer, sized with a Bioanalyzer 2100, and then quantified again using the KAPA Library Quantification kit. Every immunoSEQ 96-well plate was sequenced on a dedicated single-read 150-cycle Illumina NextSeq 550 flow cell. The paper's data handling went like this. Because only junctional sequences without quality scores were contained in the immunoSEQ output, filtering matching that applied to full-length reads could not be performed. To assign V/J genes and CDR3, sequences were annotated using PyIR, a Python wrapper for IgBLAST v1.9, with IMGT germline references. Reads with weak V/J assignments (E-value above 1e-6), missing CDR3, stop codons, out-of-frame junctions, or ambiguous translated residues were removed. V3J clonotypes were defined as sequences sharing an identical inferred V gene, J gene, and CDR3 amino acid sequence. Percentage overlap between repertoires was calculated by dividing the number of shared unique clonotypes by the size of the smaller repertoire. Three approaches were used to assess repertoire richness: RTK rarefaction, the Chao1 estimator, and Recon v2.1 estimates of unobserved clonotypes. Generation probabilities were computed with OLGA for all TCRbeta clonotypes obtained by the gDNA method from several donors. In TCRdb, the immuneACCESS table is reduced to in-frame sequences with V and J assigned. These tables do not hold every clone; where another copy was compared, an unresolved V gene accounts for under half, and the others remain unexplained. The V and J calls and clone size were taken over from that table, and D and trimming were inferred from the DNA. Within this sample are a few hundred thousand clones, with around nine tenths of them counted one time only. Around 16% of the sample lies in the top ten.

CDR1 is given as PRHDT and CDR2 as FYEKMQ, both from the germline V gene (reference sequence). The CDR3, cysteine through phenylalanine, is 11 amino acids long. Here the CDR3 DNA is all that survives: 33 bases in frame from base 1. Deletion took 0 bases off V and 7 bases off J, with a span of 1 base between the germline ends. In regard to this clone: The antigen it recognizes is unknown. A clone one base away is much larger, so this may be a read error.

What the study reported, not specific to this receptor: Compared with non-shared clonotypes, clonotypes shared by all four sorted-subset donors had higher generation probabilities. Incomplete sequencing was indicated by rarefaction of sorted-subset datasets, despite the large sequencing depth. Based on pairwise subsampling, the degree of clonotype sharing among donors was expected to be affected by sequencing depth. About 4.5% of naive CD4, 3.5% of naive CD8, 2% to 2.5% of memory CD4, and roughly 0.4% of memory CD8 clonotypes were shared across a few donors. The genetic and exposure-history diversity represented was limited by the small number of donors. Only blood was sampled, and tissue TCR repertoires likely differ from those in blood. Estimated clonotype richness was generally larger for naive than for memory subsets.

Material: memory CD8+ T cells sorted from blood. Interpreted using the paper, the cell subset or site label stands for: CD45RO+ cells pooled with CCR7-negative TemRA cells. The TCR was taken from a man between 18 and 35 years old in good health. The chain is assembled from TRBV13 and TRBJ2-1; the D gene cannot be resolved reliably. The nucleotides are TGTGCCAGCAGCTTAGGGAATGAGCAGTTCTTC. It translates to CASSLGNEQFF.